One sample yielded the 2 T cell receptor beta chains listed below, sequenced in a study of blood T cell repertoires in COVID-19. Profiling relied on immunoSEQ multiplex PCR, and the TCRdb table lists in-frame clones only, not all of them. In the table there are 430,000 or so clones, 88% of which are singletons. Sequences were obtained from PBMCs or T cells enriched from blood (not recorded which). Receptors originate from a woman between 40 and 55 years old who had recovered from COVID-19.

The chain carries TRBV5-1 and TRBJ2-2, with D uncertain. Deletions cut 5 bases from V and 2 bases from J, with 10 bases between. This CDR3 spans 14 amino acids. Germline V gene data show CDR1 as SGHRS and CDR2 as YFSETQ. CDR3: CASSGQTNTGELFF. The CDR3 bases are TGCGCCAGCAGTGGGCAGACCAACACCGGGGAGCTGTTTTTT.

The rearrangement uses TRBV4-1 and TRBJ2-5, with TRBD1 matching 7 bases. CDR3 length: 14 residues. V lost 2 bases and J lost 4; bases outside the gene matches: 4. CDR1 MGHRA and CDR2 YSYEKL come from the germline V gene. CDR3 protein: CASSQKTGRETQYF. The CDR3 DNA is TGCGCCAGCAGCCAAAAGACAGGGCGAGAGACCCAGTACTTC.